A selection of T cell receptor beta chains follows, all from one sample in a study of T cell responses to AZD1222 COVID-19 vaccine. Data came from immunoSEQ multiplex PCR; TCRdb stores just in-frame clones and leaves some out. The sample consists of some 200,000 clones, more than 75% of them appearing once. The material sequenced was peripheral blood, taken 28 days after the second AZD1222 dose. These TCRs come from an adult who received the AZD1222 COVID-19 vaccine. CDR3s include the opening cysteine and the closing phenylalanine or tryptophan. D genes are given only for firm matches.

TGTGCCAGCAGCTTAGGCTTGGGCAGGAACACTGAAGCTTTCTTT	CASSLGLGRNTEAFF	-	TRBV11-3	TRBJ1-1
TGTGCCAGCAGTTACTCGGGGCTAGCCGTCTACAATGAGCAGTTCTTC	CASSYSGLAVYNEQFF	-	TRBV6-5	TRBJ2-1
TGTGCCACCATGACAGGGGGCCGTTTGAACACTGAAGCTTTCTTT	CATMTGGRLNTEAFF	TRBD1	TRBV28	TRBJ1-1
TGTGCCAGTAGTATACCAGCGGGACTCTACAATGAGCAGTTCTTC	CASSIPAGLYNEQFF	TRBD2	TRBV19	TRBJ2-1
TGTGCCAGCAGCTTAGGCTTGGGGGGTGTGCGGCAAGAGACCCAGTACTTC	CASSLGLGGVRQETQYF	-	TRBV7-3	TRBJ2-5
TGTGCCATCGACTGGGGGGACACAGATACGCAGTATTTT	CAIDWGDTDTQYF	-	TRBV10-3	TRBJ2-3
TGTGCCATCAGGAGACTAGCGGGGACTGAGACCTACGAGCAGTACTTC	CAIRRLAGTETYEQYF	TRBD2	TRBV10-3	TRBJ2-7
TGCGCCAGCAGCCTCGGACTGCATAGCAATCAGCCCCAGCATTTT	CASSLGLHSNQPQHF	-	TRBV4-3	TRBJ1-5
TGTGCCAGCACTGGAGGGACAGCCACTTCCTACGAGCAGTACTTC	CASTGGTATSYEQYF	-	TRBV7-9	TRBJ2-7
TGTGCCAGCAGCCAAGATGGTAGCGGGGGACGTCATACGCAGTATTTT	CASSQDGSGGRHTQYF	TRBD2	TRBV3-1/TRBV3-2	TRBJ2-3